The clone carrying this T cell receptor (beta chain) was observed a handful of times. Its antigen is not known. Trimming removed 3 bases from V and 0 bases from J; junction bases left unmatched: 8. Looked up from germline, CDR1 is SGHNT and CDR2 is YYREEE (reference sequence). CDR3 size: 16 residues. TCRdb re-derived calls from the reads in MiXCR, one entry per CDR3 protein. This table has about 700,000 distinct CDR3 sequences, approximately 33% appearing once. The sample originates from a study of T cell repertoires in cytomegalovirus infection. The J gene is TRBJ1-1, the V gene TRBV5-4; 7 positions agree with TRBD1. The sequence derives from a human donor in good health (CMV status not recorded). Some clones in this sample may be carry-over from other donors' samples. The starting material was cultured PBMCs, obtained from culture after CMV antigen stimulation. CDR3 amino acids: CASSSGQARMNTEAFF. The DNA for the CDR3 is TGTGCCAGCAGCTCAGGACAGGCACGAATGAACACTGAAGCTTTCTTT. Combining the CDR3 with reference TRBV5-4 and TRBJ1-1 gives the whole variable domain ETGVTQSPTHLIKTRGQQVTLRCSSQSGHNTVSWYQQALGQGPQFIFQYYREEENGRGNFPPRFSGLQFPNYSSELNVNALELDDSALYLCASSSGQARMNTEAFFGQGTRLTVV.